This is a list of T cell receptor beta chains from one sample in a study of human thymus T cells. Libraries were prepared by immunoSEQ multiplex PCR; TCRdb keeps only in-frame clonotypes and omits some of them. The repertoire holds about 130,000 clones, with about 95% as singletons. The specimen was thymus tissue. The receptors derive from a boy under two years old with a congenital heart defect but otherwise immunologically healthy. CDR3s include the opening cysteine and the closing phenylalanine or tryptophan. The D gene is left open where the match is weak. Clone sizes are given selectively: once, few, many, or a class where the clone is expanded.

j_call: TRBJ1-5
clone_size: .
v_call: TRBV19
d_call: TRBD1
cdr3_nt: TGTGCCAGTAAGGAACAGGGGAACCGTCTTATTAAAGATAATAGCAATCAGCCCCAGCATTTT
cdr3_aa: CASKEQGNRLIKDNSNQPQHF

j_call: TRBJ1-6
clone_size: .
v_call: TRBV28
d_call: .
cdr3_nt: TGTGCCAGCAGTTTCAGCTTCCGGGGAACTTATAATTCACCCCTCCACTTT
cdr3_aa: CASSFSFRGTYNSPLHF

j_call: TRBJ1-1
clone_size: .
v_call: TRBV6-1
d_call: .
cdr3_nt: TGTGCCAGCAGTTCACAGAAGAACACTGAAGCTTTCTTT
cdr3_aa: CASSSQKNTEAFF

j_call: TRBJ1-1
clone_size: .
v_call: TRBV6-6
d_call: .
cdr3_nt: TGTGCCAGCAGTCCCGGGGCTGAAGCTTTCTTT
cdr3_aa: CASSPGAEAFF

j_call: TRBJ2-3
clone_size: .
v_call: TRBV7-8
d_call: TRBD2
cdr3_nt: TGTGCCAGCAGCTTAAAGGGACTAGTCACAGATACGCAGTATTTT
cdr3_aa: CASSLKGLVTDTQYF

j_call: TRBJ2-3
clone_size: .
v_call: TRBV11-3
d_call: TRBD2
cdr3_nt: TGTGCCAGCAGCAGCGGGGGGGCCTTAGGAGATACGCAGTATTTT
cdr3_aa: CASSSGGALGDTQYF

j_call: TRBJ1-2
clone_size: .
v_call: TRBV9
d_call: .
cdr3_nt: TGTGCCAGCAGCGTAGGAGGGGACCATGGCTACACCTTC
cdr3_aa: CASSVGGDHGYTF

j_call: TRBJ2-1
clone_size: .
v_call: TRBV5-1
d_call: TRBD2
cdr3_nt: TGCGCCAGCAGTACGACGTGGGGGACTAGCGGGGCAAATAATGAGCAGTTCTTC
cdr3_aa: CASSTTWGTSGANNEQFF

j_call: TRBJ1-6
clone_size: .
v_call: TRBV5-1
d_call: .
cdr3_nt: TGCGCCAGCAACGAGGATGGGAGGGCCGGTTATAATTCACCCCTCCACTTT
cdr3_aa: CASNEDGRAGYNSPLHF

j_call: TRBJ2-6
clone_size: .
v_call: TRBV4-3
d_call: .
cdr3_nt: TGCGCCAGCAGCCAAGTATACAATTCTGGGGCCAACGTCCTGACTTTC
cdr3_aa: CASSQVYNSGANVLTF

j_call: TRBJ1-4
clone_size: once
v_call: TRBV4-1
d_call: TRBD1
cdr3_nt: TGCGCCAGCAGCGACGACAGGGTGGAAAAACTGTTTTTT
cdr3_aa: CASSDDRVEKLFF

j_call: TRBJ2-1
clone_size: once
v_call: TRBV19
d_call: TRBD2
cdr3_nt: TGTGCCAGTAGTACAAGAGCGGGGCACAATGAGCAGTTCTTC
cdr3_aa: CASSTRAGHNEQFF

j_call: TRBJ2-2
clone_size: .
v_call: TRBV27
d_call: TRBD2
cdr3_nt: TGTGCCAGCAGTACCTCGGGACTAGCGGGGGGGGCGAACACCGGGGAGCTGTTTTTT
cdr3_aa: CASSTSGLAGGANTGELFF

j_call: TRBJ2-7
clone_size: .
v_call: TRBV4-3
d_call: TRBD2
cdr3_nt: TGCGCCAGCAGCCAAGATCGGACTAGCGGCAGCTCCTACGAGCAGTACTTC
cdr3_aa: CASSQDRTSGSSYEQYF

j_call: TRBJ1-4
clone_size: .
v_call: TRBV6-1
d_call: .
cdr3_nt: TGTGCCAGCAGAGCCCACCGGTTTAATGAAAAACTGTTTTTT
cdr3_aa: CASRAHRFNEKLFF

j_call: TRBJ2-3
clone_size: .
v_call: TRBV9
d_call: .
cdr3_nt: TGTGCCAGCAGCCCCGCGCAACTAGTTATCTCAGATACGCAGTATTTT
cdr3_aa: CASSPAQLVISDTQYF

j_call: TRBJ2-5
clone_size: .
v_call: TRBV7-2
d_call: .
cdr3_nt: TGTGCCAGCAGCTTAGCCATAGGCAGGACCCGGGCCGAGACCCAGTACTTC
cdr3_aa: CASSLAIGRTRAETQYF

j_call: TRBJ1-4
clone_size: once
v_call: TRBV7-6
d_call: TRBD1
cdr3_nt: TGTGCCAGCAGCCTTAGAGGGGACAGGGGCGAAAAACTGTTTTTT
cdr3_aa: CASSLRGDRGEKLFF

j_call: TRBJ1-6
clone_size: few
v_call: TRBV28
d_call: TRBD1
cdr3_nt: TGTGCCAGCAACCCCCGGGACAGGGATAATTCACCCCTCCACTTT
cdr3_aa: CASNPRDRDNSPLHF

j_call: TRBJ1-6
clone_size: .
v_call: TRBV4-3
d_call: .
cdr3_nt: TGCGCCAGCAGCCAAGATTTGCGCAGACCCACCTATAATTCACCCCTCCACTTT
cdr3_aa: CASSQDLRRPTYNSPLHF

j_call: TRBJ2-2
clone_size: .
v_call: TRBV4-3
d_call: .
cdr3_nt: TGCGCCAGCAGCCAAGATCGGAAGACTAGGGGCACCGGGGAGCTGTTTTTT
cdr3_aa: CASSQDRKTRGTGELFF

j_call: TRBJ2-5
clone_size: .
v_call: TRBV27
d_call: TRBD2
cdr3_nt: TGTGCCAGCAGTTGTAGCGGGGTGGAGACCCAGTACTTC
cdr3_aa: CASSCSGVETQYF

j_call: TRBJ2-3
clone_size: .
v_call: TRBV7-2
d_call: .
cdr3_nt: TGTGCCAGCAGTCCGACAGAACCCACAGATACGCAGTATTTT
cdr3_aa: CASSPTEPTDTQYF

j_call: TRBJ2-3
clone_size: .
v_call: TRBV4-3
d_call: TRBD2
cdr3_nt: TGCGCCAGCAGCCAAGAGTCTAGCGGGGGGGAACGGCAGTATTTT
cdr3_aa: CASSQESSGGERQYF

j_call: TRBJ2-3
clone_size: .
v_call: TRBV19
d_call: TRBD2
cdr3_nt: TGTGCCAGTAGTGGGAGACTAGCGGGGGGCCCCAATTTCACAGATACGCAGTATTTT
cdr3_aa: CASSGRLAGGPNFTDTQYF

j_call: TRBJ1-4
clone_size: .
v_call: TRBV4-3
d_call: .
cdr3_nt: TGCGCCAGCAGCCATAGACCAGGGGTTGCTAATGAAAAACTGTTTTTT
cdr3_aa: CASSHRPGVANEKLFF

j_call: TRBJ2-7
clone_size: .
v_call: TRBV5-5
d_call: TRBD1
cdr3_nt: TGTGCCAGCAGCTTGGGGATGGGGACAGGGAACAACGAGCAGTACTTC
cdr3_aa: CASSLGMGTGNNEQYF

j_call: TRBJ1-2
clone_size: few
v_call: TRBV4-1
d_call: .
cdr3_nt: TGCGCCAGCAGCCACAGGACAAACTATGGCTACACCTTC
cdr3_aa: CASSHRTNYGYTF

j_call: TRBJ1-1
clone_size: .
v_call: TRBV25-1
d_call: TRBD1
cdr3_nt: TGTGCCAGCAGTGGAGACAGGGGGAGCACTGAAGCTTTCTTT
cdr3_aa: CASSGDRGSTEAFF

j_call: TRBJ1-1
clone_size: once
v_call: TRBV4-1
d_call: .
cdr3_nt: TGCGCCAGCAGCCTCCGGGCAAAAGGGTTGGGGGCTGAAGCTTTCTTT
cdr3_aa: CASSLRAKGLGAEAFF

j_call: TRBJ2-7
clone_size: .
v_call: TRBV10-3
d_call: TRBD1
cdr3_nt: TGTGCCATCAGTGAGTTGGCAGGGGGCAACGACGAGCAGTACTTC
cdr3_aa: CAISELAGGNDEQYF

j_call: TRBJ2-1
clone_size: .
v_call: TRBV9
d_call: .
cdr3_nt: TGTGCCAGCAGCGTACCTATAGAAGATGAGCAGTTCTTC
cdr3_aa: CASSVPIEDEQFF

j_call: TRBJ2-7
clone_size: .
v_call: TRBV7-2
d_call: .
cdr3_nt: TGTGCCAGCAGCTTCTCGCGGGGCACATCCTACGAGCAGTACTTC
cdr3_aa: CASSFSRGTSYEQYF

j_call: TRBJ2-2
clone_size: .
v_call: TRBV18
d_call: TRBD1
cdr3_nt: TGTGCCAGCTCACCAAGTAACAGGGGGACGAACACCGGGGAGCTGTTTTTT
cdr3_aa: CASSPSNRGTNTGELFF

j_call: TRBJ2-5
clone_size: .
v_call: TRBV5-1
d_call: TRBD2
cdr3_nt: TGCGCCAGCAGCACAAGCCTCGGGGGGGCCTTAGAAGAGACCCAGTACTTC
cdr3_aa: CASSTSLGGALEETQYF

j_call: TRBJ1-1
clone_size: .
v_call: TRBV18
d_call: .
cdr3_nt: TGTGCCAGCTCTAGAGTCAGGGTGGGGAACACTGAAGCTTTCTTT
cdr3_aa: CASSRVRVGNTEAFF